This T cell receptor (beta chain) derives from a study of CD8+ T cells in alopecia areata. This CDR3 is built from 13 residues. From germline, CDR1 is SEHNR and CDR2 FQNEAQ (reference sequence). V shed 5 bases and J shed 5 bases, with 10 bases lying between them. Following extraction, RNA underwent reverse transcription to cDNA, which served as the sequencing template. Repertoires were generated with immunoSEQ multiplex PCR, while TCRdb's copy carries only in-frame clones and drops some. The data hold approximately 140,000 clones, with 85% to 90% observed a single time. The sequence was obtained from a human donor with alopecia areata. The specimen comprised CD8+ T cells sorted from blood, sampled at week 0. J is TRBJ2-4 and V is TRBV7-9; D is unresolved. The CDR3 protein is CASSQAQENIQYF. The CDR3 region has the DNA TGTGCCAGCAGCCAGGCCCAGGAAAACATTCAGTACTTC. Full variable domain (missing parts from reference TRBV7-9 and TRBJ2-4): DTGVSQNPRHKITKRGQNVTFRCDPISEHNRLYWYRQTLGQGPEFLTYFQNEAQLEKSRLLSDRFSAERPKGSFSTLEIQRTEQGDSAMYLCASSQAQENIQYFGAGTRLSVL.